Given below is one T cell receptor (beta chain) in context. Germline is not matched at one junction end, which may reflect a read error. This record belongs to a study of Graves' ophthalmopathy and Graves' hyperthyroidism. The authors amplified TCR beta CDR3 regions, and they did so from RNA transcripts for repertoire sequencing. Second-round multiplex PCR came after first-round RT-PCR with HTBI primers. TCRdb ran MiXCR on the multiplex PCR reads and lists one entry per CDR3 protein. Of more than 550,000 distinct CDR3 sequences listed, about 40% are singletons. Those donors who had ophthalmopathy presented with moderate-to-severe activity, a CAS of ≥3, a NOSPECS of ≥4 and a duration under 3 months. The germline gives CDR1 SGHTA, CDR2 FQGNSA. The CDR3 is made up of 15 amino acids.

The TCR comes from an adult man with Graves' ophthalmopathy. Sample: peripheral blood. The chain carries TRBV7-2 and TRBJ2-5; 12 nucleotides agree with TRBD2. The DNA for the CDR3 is TGTGCCGGCAGCGGCGGACTAGCGGGAAGAGAGACCCAGTACTTC. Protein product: CAGSGGLAGRETQYF.